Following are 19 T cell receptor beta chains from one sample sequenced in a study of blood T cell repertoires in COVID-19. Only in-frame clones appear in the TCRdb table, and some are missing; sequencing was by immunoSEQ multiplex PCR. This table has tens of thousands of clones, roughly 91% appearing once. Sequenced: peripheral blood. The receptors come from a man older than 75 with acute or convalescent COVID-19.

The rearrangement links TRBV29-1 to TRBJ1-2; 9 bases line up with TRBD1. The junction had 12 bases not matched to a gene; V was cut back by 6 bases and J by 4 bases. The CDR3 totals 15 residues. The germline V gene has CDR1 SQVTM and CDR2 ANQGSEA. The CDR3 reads CSVDLTGTGPYGYTF. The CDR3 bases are TGCAGCGTCGACCTTACCGGGACAGGGCCCTATGGCTACACCTTC.

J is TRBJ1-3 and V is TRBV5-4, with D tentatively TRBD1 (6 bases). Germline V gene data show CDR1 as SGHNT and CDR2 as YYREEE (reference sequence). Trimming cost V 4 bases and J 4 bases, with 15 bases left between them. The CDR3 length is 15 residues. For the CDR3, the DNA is TGTGCCAGCAGCCTACCGCAGGGGTCGGGAAACACCATATATTTT. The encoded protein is CASSLPQGSGNTIYF.

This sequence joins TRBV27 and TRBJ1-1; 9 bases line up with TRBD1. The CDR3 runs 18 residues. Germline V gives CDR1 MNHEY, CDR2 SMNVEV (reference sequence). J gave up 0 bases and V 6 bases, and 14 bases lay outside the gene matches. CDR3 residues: CASRPKSAQGAMNTEAFF. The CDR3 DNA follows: TGTGCCAGCAGACCCAAGTCAGCACAGGGGGCTATGAACACTGAAGCTTTCTTT.

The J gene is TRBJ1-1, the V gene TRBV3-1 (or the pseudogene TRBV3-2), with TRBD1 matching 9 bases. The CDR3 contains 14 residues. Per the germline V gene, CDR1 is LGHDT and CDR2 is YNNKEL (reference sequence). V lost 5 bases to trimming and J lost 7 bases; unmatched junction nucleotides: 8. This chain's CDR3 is CASSFRDREGEAFF. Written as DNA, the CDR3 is TGTGCCAGCAGCTTCCGGGACAGGGAGGGTGAAGCTTTCTTT.

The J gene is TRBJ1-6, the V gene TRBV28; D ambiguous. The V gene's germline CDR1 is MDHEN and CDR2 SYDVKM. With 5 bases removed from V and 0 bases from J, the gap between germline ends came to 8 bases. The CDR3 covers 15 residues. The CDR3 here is CASSKRSSYNSPLHF. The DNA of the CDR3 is TGTGCCAGCAGTAAACGGAGCTCCTATAATTCACCCCTCCACTTT.

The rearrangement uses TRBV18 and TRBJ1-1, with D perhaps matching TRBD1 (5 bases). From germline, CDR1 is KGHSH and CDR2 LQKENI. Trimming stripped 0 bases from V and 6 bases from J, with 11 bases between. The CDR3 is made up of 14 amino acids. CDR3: CASSPPFREAEAFF. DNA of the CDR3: TGTGCCAGCTCACCACCTTTCAGGGAGGCTGAAGCTTTCTTT.

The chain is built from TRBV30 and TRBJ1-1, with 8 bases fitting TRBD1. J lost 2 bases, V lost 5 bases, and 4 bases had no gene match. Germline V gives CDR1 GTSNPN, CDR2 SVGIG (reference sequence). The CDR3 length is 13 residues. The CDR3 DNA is TGTGCCTGGGCCGGGACAGGTAACACTGAAGCTTTCTTT. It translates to CAWAGTGNTEAFF.

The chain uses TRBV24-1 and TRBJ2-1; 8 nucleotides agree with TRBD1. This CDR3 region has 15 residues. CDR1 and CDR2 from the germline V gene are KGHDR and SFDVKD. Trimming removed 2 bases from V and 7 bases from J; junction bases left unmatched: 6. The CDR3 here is CATSDSRQGRNEQFF. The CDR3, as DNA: TGTGCCACCAGTGATTCTAGACAGGGGAGGAATGAGCAGTTCTTC.

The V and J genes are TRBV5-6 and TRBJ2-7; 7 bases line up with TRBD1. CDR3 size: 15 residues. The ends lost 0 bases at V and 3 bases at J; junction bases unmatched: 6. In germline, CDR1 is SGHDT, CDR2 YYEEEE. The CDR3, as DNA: TGTGCCAGCAGCTTGGCTGGGACAGTTAGCTACGAGCAGTACTTC. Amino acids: CASSLAGTVSYEQYF.

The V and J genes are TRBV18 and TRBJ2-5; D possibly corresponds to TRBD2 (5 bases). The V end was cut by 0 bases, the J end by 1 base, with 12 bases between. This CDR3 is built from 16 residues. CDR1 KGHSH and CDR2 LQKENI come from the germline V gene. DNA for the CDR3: TGTGCCAGCTCACCACCACCGGGATTGGGCCAAGAGACCCAGTACTTC. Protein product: CASSPPPGLGQETQYF.

The CDR3 region has the DNA TGCGCCAGCAGCTTGGATGGACAAAACTATGGCTACACCTTC. Translation gives CASSLDGQNYGYTF. V is TRBV5-1 and J is TRBJ1-2, with D possibly TRBD1 on 5 matching bases. CDR1 SGHRS and CDR2 YFSETQ come from the germline V gene. The V and J ends lost 0 bases and 2 bases respectively, with 8 bases between them. The CDR3 contains 14 residues.

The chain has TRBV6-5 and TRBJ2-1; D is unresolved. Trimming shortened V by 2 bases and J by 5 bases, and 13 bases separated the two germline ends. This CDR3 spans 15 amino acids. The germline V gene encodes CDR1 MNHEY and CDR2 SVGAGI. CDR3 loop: CASSYRSYYNNEQFF. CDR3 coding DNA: TGTGCCAGCAGTTACCGGTCCTACTACAACAATGAGCAGTTCTTC.

The CDR3: CASEGAKAPYEQYF. As DNA, the CDR3 is TGTGCCAGCGAAGGGGCGAAGGCTCCTTACGAGCAGTACTTC. V usage is TRBV6-5 and J usage is TRBJ2-7, with D tentatively TRBD1 (5 bases). The CDR3 is made up of 14 amino acids. The V and J ends lost 8 bases and 4 bases respectively, with 18 bases between them. From germline, CDR1 is MNHEY and CDR2 SVGAGI.

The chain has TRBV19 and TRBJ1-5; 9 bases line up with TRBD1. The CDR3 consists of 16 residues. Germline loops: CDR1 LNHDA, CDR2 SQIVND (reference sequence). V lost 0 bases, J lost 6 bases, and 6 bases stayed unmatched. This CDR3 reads CASSIEGTGSLQPQHF. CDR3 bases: TGTGCCAGTAGTATAGAGGGGACAGGGAGTCTTCAGCCCCAGCATTTT.

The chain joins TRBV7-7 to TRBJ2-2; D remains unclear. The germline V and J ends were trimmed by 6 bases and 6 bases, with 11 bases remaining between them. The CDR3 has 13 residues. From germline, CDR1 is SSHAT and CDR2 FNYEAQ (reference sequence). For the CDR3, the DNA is TGTGCCAGCAGTGAGCTTATCGCCGGGGAGCTGTTTTTT. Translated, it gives CASSELIAGELFF.

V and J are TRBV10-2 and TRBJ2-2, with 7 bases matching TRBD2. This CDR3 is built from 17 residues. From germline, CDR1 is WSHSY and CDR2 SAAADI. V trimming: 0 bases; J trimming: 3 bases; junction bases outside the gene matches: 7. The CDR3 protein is CASSESPVAGDTGELFF. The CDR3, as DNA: TGCGCCAGCAGTGAGTCGCCGGTGGCGGGGGACACCGGGGAGCTGTTTTTT.

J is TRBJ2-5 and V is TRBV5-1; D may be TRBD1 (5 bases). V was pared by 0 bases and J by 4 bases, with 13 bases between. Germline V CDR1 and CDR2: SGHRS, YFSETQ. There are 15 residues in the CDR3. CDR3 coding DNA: TGCGCCAGCAGCTTGGAACTGGACACCCCAGAGACCCAGTACTTC. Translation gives CASSLELDTPETQYF.

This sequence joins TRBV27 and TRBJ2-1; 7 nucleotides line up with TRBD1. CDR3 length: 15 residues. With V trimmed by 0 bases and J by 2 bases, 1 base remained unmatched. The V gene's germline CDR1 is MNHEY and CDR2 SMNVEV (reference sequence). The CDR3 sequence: CASSLSGQTYNEQFF. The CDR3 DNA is TGTGCCAGCAGTTTATCGGGACAGACCTACAATGAGCAGTTCTTC.

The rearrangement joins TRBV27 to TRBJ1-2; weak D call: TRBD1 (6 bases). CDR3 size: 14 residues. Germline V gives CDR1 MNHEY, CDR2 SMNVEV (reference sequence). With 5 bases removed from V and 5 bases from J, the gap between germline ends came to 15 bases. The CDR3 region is CASSKEGQSYGYTF. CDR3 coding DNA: TGTGCCAGCAGTAAAGAAGGACAGTCTTATGGCTACACCTTC.